This entry features one T cell receptor (beta chain) sequence. This clonotype was seen once. No cognate antigen has been identified for it. No much larger clone is present one base from it, and per-base qualities are unavailable. One read represents weak support. Donors were 35 to 40 systemically healthy Caucasian individuals from Russia aged roughly 6 to 100 years. About 9.1 milliliters of peripheral blood were collected from each donor into EDTA-treated Vacutainer tubes. Ficoll-Paque density-gradient centrifugation was used to isolate PBMCs, with at least 7 million obtained per sample. Trizol reagent was used to extract total RNA from PBMCs, with at least 5.5 micrograms per sample. For every donor, flow cytometry on a PBMC aliquot measured the percentage of naive CD45RAhigh/CD27high T cells. Relative to germline, V is missing 1 base and J is missing 7 bases, with 10 bases of the junction outside any gene match. The germline V gene yields SGHTA for CDR1 and FQGNSA for CDR2. The CDR3, cysteine through phenylalanine, is 16 amino acids long. Just the 48-base CDR3 DNA is kept, in frame starting at base 1.

The sample comes from a study of blood T cells in healthy people across ages (dated by TCRdb to between 2014 and 2016). A note on the overall study: In model experiments, template switching captured roughly one uniquely barcoded TCR beta cDNA molecule for every two T cells. Age-related changes in TCR beta repertoire diversity were measured in the study by deep sequencing normalized with unique cDNA molecular identifiers. The donors were divided into four age groups: young (average about 15 years), middle-aged (roughly 42), aged (approximately 62) and long-lived (about 80). To avoid experimental bias, donors of different ages were distributed randomly across sequencing lanes. Two additional independent replicas of 1 million unique cDNA reads from the same blood draw were analyzed for two donors (one aged 18 to 30 and one aged 80 or older). Paper-wide results and their limitations: The CMV infection status of donors was not known, potentially confounding age-related changes in expanded clonotypes. Total diversity estimates from one million sequenced T cells were considered lower bounds and underestimates. Compared with the aged group, the long-lived group had more naive CD4+ T cells, fewer expanded clones and increased TCR diversity, a pattern suggesting age selection. Since profiling was done on bulk unsorted PBMCs, naive and antigen-experienced compartments could not be conclusively compared. Observed TCR beta diversity per million T cells fell roughly linearly with age, and a significant reduction was already apparent by age roughly 40. A strong correlation was found between observed TCR beta diversity and the percentage of naive T cells measured by flow cytometry.

Libraries came from 5' RACE. The listed sequencing device is Illumina HiSeq 2500. A second PCR of roughly 7 to 12 cycles was run with a J-beta primer mix and a sample-barcoded 5' primer. A unique molecular identifier was introduced onto each TCR beta cDNA molecule by a template-switch 5' adaptor carrying 12 random nucleotides. Each sample yielded at least 3 million CDR3-containing paired-end reads. The Mint cDNA synthesis kit, primed by a TRBC-specific oligonucleotide, was used to synthesize first-strand cDNA from all RNA. Following uracil-DNA glycosylase treatment, a first 18-cycle PCR with universal primers M1SS and BC2_uni_R was performed on all cDNA. As for the authors' bioinformatics: For normalization, 1 million high-quality reads were randomly selected from each sample, with every read carrying a distinct molecular identifier. Instead of being binned into consensus sequences, reads that shared molecular identifiers were thrown out. MiTCR, set to a Q25 quality threshold and the strictest error-elimination algorithm, was used for CDR3 identification, clonotype clustering and error correction. A nonparametric unseen species model with Euler transformation was used to estimate a lower bound on total TCR beta diversity. TCRdb trimmed public reads at Q25 via fastp, called clones via MiXCR and kept in-frame beta chains. One record per CDR3 amino acid sequence lists the most common genes and DNA. TCRdb, rather than the study authors, made the V and J calls. In this sample the table shows 780,000 or so distinct CDR3 sequences, 53% of which occur a single time. Roughly two fifths of the sample rests with the top ten.

Recombination linked TRBV7-2 to TRBJ1-2; 9 bases in the middle match TRBD1. The receptor was derived from a man older than 75 in good health. Sequencing was carried out using blood. The nucleotides are TGTGCCAGCAGCTTAGGGGCCCCCGGGACAGGGAGTGGCTACACCTTC. Translated, it reads CASSLGAPGTGSGYTF. Here the CDR3 is joined to the reference TRBV7-2 and TRBJ1-2 genes, and the full variable domain is: GAGVSQSPSNKVTEKGKDVELRCDPISGHTALYWYRQSLGQGLEFLIYFQGNSAPDKSGLPSDRFSAERTGGSVSTLTIQRTQQEDSAVYLCASSLGAPGTGSGYTFGSGTRLTVV.